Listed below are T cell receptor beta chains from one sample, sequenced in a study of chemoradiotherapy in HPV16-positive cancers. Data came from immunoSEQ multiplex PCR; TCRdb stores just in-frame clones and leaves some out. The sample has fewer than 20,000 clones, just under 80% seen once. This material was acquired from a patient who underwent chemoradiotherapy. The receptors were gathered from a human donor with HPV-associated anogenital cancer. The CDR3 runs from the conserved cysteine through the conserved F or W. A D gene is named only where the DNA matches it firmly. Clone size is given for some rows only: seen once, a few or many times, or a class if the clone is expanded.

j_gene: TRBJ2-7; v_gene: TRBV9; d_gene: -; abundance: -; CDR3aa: CASSTGQSVYEQYF; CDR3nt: TGTGCCAGCTCAACAGGACAGAGCGTCTACGAGCAGTACTTC
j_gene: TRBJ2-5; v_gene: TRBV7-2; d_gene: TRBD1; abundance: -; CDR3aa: CASSPGQPEVTQYF; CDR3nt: TGTGCCAGCAGCCCGGGACAGCCAGAAGTGACCCAGTACTTC
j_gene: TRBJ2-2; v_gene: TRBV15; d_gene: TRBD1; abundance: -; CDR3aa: CAVRQGANTGELFF; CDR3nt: TGTGCCGTCAGACAGGGGGCGAACACCGGGGAGCTGTTTTTT
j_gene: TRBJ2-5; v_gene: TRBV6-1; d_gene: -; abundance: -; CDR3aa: CASSQTYPRETQYF; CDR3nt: TGTGCCAGCAGTCAGACCTACCCTCGAGAGACCCAGTACTTC
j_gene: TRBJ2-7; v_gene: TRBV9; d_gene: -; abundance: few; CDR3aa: CASSVGTSGYEQYF; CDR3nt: TGTGCCAGCAGCGTTGGAACTTCCGGCTACGAGCAGTACTTC
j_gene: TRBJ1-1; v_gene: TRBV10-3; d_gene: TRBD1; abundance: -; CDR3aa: CAISSQSGGLEAFF; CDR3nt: TGTGCCATCAGTTCTCAGTCAGGGGGCCTTGAAGCTTTCTTT
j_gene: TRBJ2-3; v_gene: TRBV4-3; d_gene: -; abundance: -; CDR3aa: CASSQDWGSSVSTDTQYF; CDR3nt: TGCGCCAGCAGCCAAGATTGGGGTAGTTCGGTGAGCACAGATACGCAGTATTTT
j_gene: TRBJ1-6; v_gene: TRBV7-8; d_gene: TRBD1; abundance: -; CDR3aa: CASSPRSGTGYNSPLHF; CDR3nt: TGTGCCAGCAGCCCCCGCTCCGGGACAGGATATAATTCACCCCTCCACTTT
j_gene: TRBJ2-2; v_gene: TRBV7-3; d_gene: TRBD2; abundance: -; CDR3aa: CASSLSPASGNTGELFF; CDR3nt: TGTGCCAGCAGCTTATCTCCGGCTAGCGGGAACACCGGGGAGCTGTTTTTT
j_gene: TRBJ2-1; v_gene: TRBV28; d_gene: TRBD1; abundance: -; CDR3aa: CASSLYRDRNNEQFF; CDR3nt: TGTGCCAGCAGTTTATACCGGGACAGAAATAATGAGCAGTTCTTC
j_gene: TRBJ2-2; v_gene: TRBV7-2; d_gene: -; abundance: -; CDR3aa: CASSLVGLTNRELFF; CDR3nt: TGTGCCAGCAGCTTAGTAGGCCTGACAAACAGGGAGCTGTTTTTT
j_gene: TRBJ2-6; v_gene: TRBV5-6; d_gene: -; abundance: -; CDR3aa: CASSFLTAGGKAGANVLTF; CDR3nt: TGTGCCAGCAGCTTCCTTACCGCCGGGGGAAAAGCTGGGGCCAACGTCCTGACTTTC
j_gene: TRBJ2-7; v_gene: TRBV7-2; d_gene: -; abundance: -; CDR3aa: CASSRNPGREQYF; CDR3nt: TGTGCCAGCAGCCGAAATCCAGGACGCGAGCAGTACTTC
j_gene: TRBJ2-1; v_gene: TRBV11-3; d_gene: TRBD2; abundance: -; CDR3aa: CASSSGGAVYNEQFF; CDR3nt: TGTGCCAGCAGCTCCGGGGGGGCGGTCTACAATGAGCAGTTCTTC
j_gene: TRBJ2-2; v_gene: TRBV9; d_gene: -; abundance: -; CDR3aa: CASSVPPGPSAELFF; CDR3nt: TGTGCCAGCAGCGTGCCCCCGGGACCATCGGCGGAGCTGTTTTTT
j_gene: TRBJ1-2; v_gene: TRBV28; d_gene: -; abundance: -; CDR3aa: CASSFRDGYTF; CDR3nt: TGTGCCAGCAGTTTCAGGGATGGCTACACCTTC
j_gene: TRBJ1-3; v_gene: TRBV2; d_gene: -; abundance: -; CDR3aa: CASSLGLNSGNTIYF; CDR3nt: TGTGCCAGCAGTCTGGGACTCAACTCTGGAAACACCATATATTTT
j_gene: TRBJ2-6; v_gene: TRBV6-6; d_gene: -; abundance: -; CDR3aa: CASSLYREANVLTF; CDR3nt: TGTGCCAGCAGTCTTTACAGGGAGGCCAACGTCCTGACTTTC
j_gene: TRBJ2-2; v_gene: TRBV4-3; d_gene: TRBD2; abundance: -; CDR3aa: CASSQDWDAGLAPMNTGELFF; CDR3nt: TGCGCCAGCAGCCAAGATTGGGATGCGGGACTAGCCCCAATGAACACCGGGGAGCTGTTTTTT
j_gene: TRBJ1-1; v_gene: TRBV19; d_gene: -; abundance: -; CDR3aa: CASSIEPHSVGLLFYTEAFF; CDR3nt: TGTGCCAGTAGTATAGAACCCCACTCAGTGGGGCTTTTGTTTTACACTGAAGCTTTCTTT
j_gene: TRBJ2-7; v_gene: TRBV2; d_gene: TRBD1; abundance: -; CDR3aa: CASSEGTGGGEQYF; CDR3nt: TGTGCCAGCAGTGAAGGGACAGGGGGTGGAGAGCAGTACTTC
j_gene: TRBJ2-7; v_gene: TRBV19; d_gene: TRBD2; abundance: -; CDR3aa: CASSKGGGASYEQYF; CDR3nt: TGTGCCAGTAGTAAGGGCGGGGGGGCCTCCTACGAGCAGTACTTC
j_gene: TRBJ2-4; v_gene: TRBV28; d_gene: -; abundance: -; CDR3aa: CASRYTGSGGNIQYF; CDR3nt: TGTGCCAGCAGGTATACAGGGTCTGGGGGAAACATTCAGTACTTC
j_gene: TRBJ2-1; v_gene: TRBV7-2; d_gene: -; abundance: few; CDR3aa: CASSPRYEQFF; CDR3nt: TGTGCCAGCAGCCCGCGCTATGAGCAGTTCTTC
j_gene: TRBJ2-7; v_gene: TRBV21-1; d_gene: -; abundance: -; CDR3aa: CASSKGPTTYEQYF; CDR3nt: TGTGCCAGCAGCAAAGGACCCACGACCTACGAGCAGTACTTC
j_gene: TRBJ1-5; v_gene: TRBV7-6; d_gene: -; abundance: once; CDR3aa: CASSLRRDQPQHF; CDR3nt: TGTGCCAGCAGCTTACGCAGAGACCAGCCCCAGCATTTT
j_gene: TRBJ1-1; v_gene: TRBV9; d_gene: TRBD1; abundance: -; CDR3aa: CASSAQGYTEAFF; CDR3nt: TGTGCCAGCAGCGCACAGGGGTACACTGAAGCTTTCTTT
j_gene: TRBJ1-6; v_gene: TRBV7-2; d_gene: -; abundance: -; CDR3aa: CASRRVGGESPLHF; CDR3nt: TGTGCCAGCAGACGCGTAGGGGGGGAATCACCCCTCCACTTT
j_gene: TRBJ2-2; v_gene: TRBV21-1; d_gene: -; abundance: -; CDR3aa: CASSGTENTGELFF; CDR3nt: TGTGCCAGCAGCGGGACCGAGAACACCGGGGAGCTGTTTTTT
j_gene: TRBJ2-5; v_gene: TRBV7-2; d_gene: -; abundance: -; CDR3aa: CASSLRGVRAVGETQYF; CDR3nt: TGTGCCAGCAGCTTAAGAGGCGTCCGGGCGGTTGGGGAGACCCAGTACTTC
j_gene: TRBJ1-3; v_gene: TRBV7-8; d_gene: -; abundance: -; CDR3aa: CASSLSSGNTIYF; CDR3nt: TGTGCCAGCAGCTTAAGCTCTGGAAACACCATATATTTT
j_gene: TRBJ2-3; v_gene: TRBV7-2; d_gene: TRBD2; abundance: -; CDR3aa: CASSSRSGGSTDTQYF; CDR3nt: TGTGCCAGCAGCTCCCGTAGCGGGGGGAGCACAGATACGCAGTATTTT
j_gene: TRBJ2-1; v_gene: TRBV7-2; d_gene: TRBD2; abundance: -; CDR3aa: CASSLLGGVNEQFF; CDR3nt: TGTGCCAGCAGCTTATTGGGAGGGGTTAATGAGCAGTTCTTC
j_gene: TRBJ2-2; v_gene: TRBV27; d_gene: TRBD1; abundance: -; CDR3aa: CASRPGPGQGNTGELFF; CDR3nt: TGTGCCAGCAGACCAGGACCGGGACAGGGGAACACCGGGGAGCTGTTTTTT
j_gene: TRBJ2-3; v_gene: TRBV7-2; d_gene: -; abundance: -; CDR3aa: CASSLKDTQYF; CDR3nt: TGTGCCAGCAGCTTAAAAGATACGCAGTATTTT
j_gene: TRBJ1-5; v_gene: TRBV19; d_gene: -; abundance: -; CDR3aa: CASGGGDQPQHF; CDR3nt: TGTGCCAGTGGAGGGGGAGATCAGCCCCAGCATTTT
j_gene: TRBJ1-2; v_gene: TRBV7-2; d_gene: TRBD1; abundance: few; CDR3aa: CASSSRGQGRVHYGYTF; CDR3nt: TGTGCCAGCAGTTCAAGGGGACAGGGACGGGTGCACTATGGCTACACCTTC
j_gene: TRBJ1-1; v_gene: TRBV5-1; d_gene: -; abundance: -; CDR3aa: CASSLRGLNTEAFF; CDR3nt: TGCGCCAGCAGCTTAAGAGGGCTGAACACTGAAGCTTTCTTT
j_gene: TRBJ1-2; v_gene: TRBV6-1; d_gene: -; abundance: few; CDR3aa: CASSDGQRGDGYTF; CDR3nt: TGTGCCAGCAGCGACGGACAGCGGGGAGATGGCTACACCTTC
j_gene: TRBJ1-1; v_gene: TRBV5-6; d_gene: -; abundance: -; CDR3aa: CASSSDSRRAEAFF; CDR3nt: TGTGCCAGCAGCTCGGACAGCCGGCGGGCTGAAGCTTTCTTT
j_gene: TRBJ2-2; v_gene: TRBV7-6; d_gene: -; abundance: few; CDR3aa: CASSLEGGAGELFF; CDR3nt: TGTGCCAGCAGCTTAGAAGGAGGAGCGGGGGAGCTGTTTTTT
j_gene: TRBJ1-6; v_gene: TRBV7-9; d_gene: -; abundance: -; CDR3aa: CATLGAQGSYNSPLHF; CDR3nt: TGTGCCACCCTCGGCGCCCAGGGGAGCTATAATTCACCCCTCCACTTT
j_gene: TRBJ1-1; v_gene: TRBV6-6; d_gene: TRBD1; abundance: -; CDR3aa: CASSRQGAPETEAFF; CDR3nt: TGTGCCAGCAGCCGACAGGGGGCGCCGGAAACTGAAGCTTTCTTT
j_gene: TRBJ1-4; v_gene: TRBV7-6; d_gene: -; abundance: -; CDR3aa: CASSLALGKLFF; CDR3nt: TGTGCCAGCAGCTTAGCGCTAGGAAAACTGTTTTTT
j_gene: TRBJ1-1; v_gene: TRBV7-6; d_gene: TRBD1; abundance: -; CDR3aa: CASSLRDRNRDGDTEAFF; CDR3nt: TGTGCCAGCAGCTTAAGGGACAGAAATCGTGATGGGGACACTGAAGCTTTCTTT
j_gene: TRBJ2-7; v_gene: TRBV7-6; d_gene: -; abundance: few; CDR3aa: CASSQLGRGNEQYF; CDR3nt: TGTGCCAGCAGCCAACTAGGCAGGGGAAACGAGCAGTACTTC
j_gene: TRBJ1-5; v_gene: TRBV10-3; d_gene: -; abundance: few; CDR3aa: CAISETGNQPQHF; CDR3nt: TGTGCCATCAGTGAGACAGGCAATCAGCCCCAGCATTTT
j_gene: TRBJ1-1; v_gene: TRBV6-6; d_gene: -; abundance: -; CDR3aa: CAGGSSAEAFF; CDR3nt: TGTGCAGGCGGATCGAGCGCTGAAGCTTTCTTT
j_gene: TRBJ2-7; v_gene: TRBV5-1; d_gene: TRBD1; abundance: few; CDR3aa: CASSPQGALRIYEQYF; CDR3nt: TGCGCCAGCAGCCCCCAGGGGGCTCTAAGGATCTACGAGCAGTACTTC
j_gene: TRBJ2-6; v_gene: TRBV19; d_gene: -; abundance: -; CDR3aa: CASRPGLASGANVLTF; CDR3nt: TGTGCCAGTAGGCCGGGACTCGCCTCTGGGGCCAACGTCCTGACTTTC
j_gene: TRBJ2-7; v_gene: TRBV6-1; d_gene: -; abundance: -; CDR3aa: CASRGGGARRYEQYF; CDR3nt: TGTGCCAGCAGGGGAGGGGGGGCTCGGCGGTACGAGCAGTACTTC
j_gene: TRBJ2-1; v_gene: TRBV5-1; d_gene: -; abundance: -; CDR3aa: CASSPGHEGYNEQFF; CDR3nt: TGCGCCAGCAGCCCAGGACATGAGGGGTACAATGAGCAGTTCTTC
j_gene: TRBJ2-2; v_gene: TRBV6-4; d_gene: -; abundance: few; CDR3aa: CASSDRGNTGELFF; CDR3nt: TGTGCCAGCAGTGACAGGGGGAACACCGGGGAGCTGTTTTTT
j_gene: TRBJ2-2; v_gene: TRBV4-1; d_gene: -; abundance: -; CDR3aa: CASSQGSARGELFF; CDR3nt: TGCGCCAGCAGCCAAGGATCCGCCCGCGGGGAGCTGTTTTTT